This T cell receptor (beta chain) comes out of a study of shared clonotypes between healthy human individuals. Background on the study: Three CD4 naive, three CD4 memory, two CD8 naive and one CD8 memory plate were used per donor.

On this clone itself: Its antigen is unidentified.

Sequencing used immunoSEQ multiplex PCR; TCRdb keeps in-frame clones, though not all of them. The sample has millions of clones, roughly 96% seen once. The CDR3 runs to 14 residues. Per the germline V gene, CDR1 is SGHAT and CDR2 is FQNNGV. The ends lost 0 bases at V and 8 bases at J; junction bases unmatched: 1. Study outcomes and limitations: Clonotype sharing across donors was expected to vary with sequencing depth.

Adult donors, all healthy and HIV-negative, had no recent acute infections or vaccinations. Sequencing was done on a sample of naive CD4+ T cells sorted from blood. Subset indicated: CD45RA+ positively selected. This clonotype was sampled from a man aged 18 to 29 in good health. The J gene is TRBJ2-1, the V gene TRBV11-2, with TRBD2 matching 10 bases. The CDR3 loop reads CASSLDGLADEQFF. The CDR3 nucleotides read TGTGCCAGCAGCTTAGATGGACTAGCGGATGAGCAGTTCTTC.